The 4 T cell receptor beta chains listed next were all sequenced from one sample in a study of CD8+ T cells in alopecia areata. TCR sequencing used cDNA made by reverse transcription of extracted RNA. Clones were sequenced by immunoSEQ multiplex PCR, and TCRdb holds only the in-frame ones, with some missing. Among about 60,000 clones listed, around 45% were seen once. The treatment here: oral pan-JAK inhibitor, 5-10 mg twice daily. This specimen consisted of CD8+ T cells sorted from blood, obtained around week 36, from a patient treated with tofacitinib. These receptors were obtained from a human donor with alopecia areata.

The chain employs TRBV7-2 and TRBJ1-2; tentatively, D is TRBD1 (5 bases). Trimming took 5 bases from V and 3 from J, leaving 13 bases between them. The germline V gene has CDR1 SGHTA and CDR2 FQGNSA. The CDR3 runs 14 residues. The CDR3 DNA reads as TGTGCCAGCAGCCCCATTCAGGGCCACTATGGCTACACCTTC. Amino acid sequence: CASSPIQGHYGYTF.

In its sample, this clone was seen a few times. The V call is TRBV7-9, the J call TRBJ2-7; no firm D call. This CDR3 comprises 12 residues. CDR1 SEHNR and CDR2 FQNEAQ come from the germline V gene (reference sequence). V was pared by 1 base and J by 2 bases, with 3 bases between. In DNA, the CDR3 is TGTGCCAGCAGCTTAGGGACCTACGAGCAGTACTTC. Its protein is CASSLGTYEQYF.

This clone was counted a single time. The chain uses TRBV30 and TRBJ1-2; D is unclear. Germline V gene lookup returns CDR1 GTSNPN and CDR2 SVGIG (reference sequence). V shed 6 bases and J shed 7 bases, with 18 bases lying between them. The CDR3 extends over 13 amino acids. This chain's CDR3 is CACWIGEVAGYTF. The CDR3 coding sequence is TGTGCCTGCTGGATCGGGGAAGTCGCTGGCTACACCTTC.

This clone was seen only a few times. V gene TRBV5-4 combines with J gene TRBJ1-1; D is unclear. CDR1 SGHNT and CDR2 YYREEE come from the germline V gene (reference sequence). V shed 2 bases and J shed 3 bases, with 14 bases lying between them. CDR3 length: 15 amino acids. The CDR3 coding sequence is TGTGCCAGCAGCTTCTTCTTTTCGTCGGACACTGAAGCTTTCTTT. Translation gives CASSFFFSSDTEAFF. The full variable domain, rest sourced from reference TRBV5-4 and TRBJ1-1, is ETGVTQSPTHLIKTRGQQVTLRCSSQSGHNTVSWYQQALGQGPQFIFQYYREEENGRGNFPPRFSGLQFPNYSSELNVNALELDDSALYLCASSFFFSSDTEAFFGQGTRLTVV.